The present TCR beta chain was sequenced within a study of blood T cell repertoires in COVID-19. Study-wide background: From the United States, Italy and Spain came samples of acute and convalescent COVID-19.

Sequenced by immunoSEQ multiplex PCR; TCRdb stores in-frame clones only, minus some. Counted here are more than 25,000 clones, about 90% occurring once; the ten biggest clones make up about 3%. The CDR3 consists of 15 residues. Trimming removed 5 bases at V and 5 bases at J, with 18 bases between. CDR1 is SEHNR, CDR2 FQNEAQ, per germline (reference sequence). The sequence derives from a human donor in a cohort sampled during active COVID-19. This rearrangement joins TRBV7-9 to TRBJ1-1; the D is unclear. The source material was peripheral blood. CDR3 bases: TGTGCCAGCAGCGCGCCCCTGGTTGTTCATACTGAAGCTTTCTTT. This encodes CASSAPLVVHTEAFF.